The 28 T cell receptor beta chains presented below share a single source sample, sequenced in a study of cytomegalovirus exposure and HLA in healthy donors. The PCR employed 60 Vbeta primers together with 13 Jbeta primers. Assay used: immunoSEQ multiplex PCR; TCRdb lists only in-frame clones, some missing. The repertoire consists of 140,000 to 150,000 clones, with 75% to 80% occurring once and the leading ten covering 3.5% to 5%. The sequenced material came from PBMCs. The receptor set was obtained from a male donor in good health and CMV-seronegative.

The V gene is TRBV10-3, the J gene TRBJ1-1; D may be TRBD1 (6 bases). Germline-derived CDR1 and CDR2 are ENHRY and SYGVKD. V lost 3 bases and J 4 bases, leaving 18 bases between the germline ends. The CDR3 totals 16 residues. CDR3 sequence: CAISDITTGHVTEAFF. The CDR3 DNA reads as TGTGCCATCAGTGATATAACGACAGGTCATGTCACTGAAGCTTTCTTT.

This chain joins TRBV7-3 and TRBJ2-2; 12 bases map to TRBD2. This CDR3 is built from 17 residues. With 3 bases clipped from V and 5 bases from J, the junction kept 7 bases outside the gene matches. Germline CDR1 and CDR2: SGHTA and FQGTGA. CDR3 protein: CASSFPTSGGRTGELFF. The CDR3 DNA follows: TGTGCCAGCAGCTTCCCGACTAGCGGGGGACGTACCGGGGAGCTGTTTTTT.

The V and J genes are TRBV30 and TRBJ2-7; possibly TRBD1 for D (6 bases). The CDR3 consists of 14 residues. The V gene lost 4 bases and the J gene lost 5 bases, with 18 bases spanning the gap. CDR1 GTSNPN and CDR2 SVGIG come from the germline V gene (reference sequence). The CDR3 nucleotides are TGTGCCTGGACCAGGCTACAGGGATCCGACGAGCAGTACTTC. This translates into CAWTRLQGSDEQYF.

This chain connects TRBV7-3 to TRBJ2-5, with D perhaps TRBD2 (6 bases). This CDR3 contains 15 residues. V dropped 4 bases and J dropped 2 bases, with 14 bases sitting between them. The germline gives CDR1 SGHTA, CDR2 FQGTGA. Here the CDR3 DNA reads TGTGCCAGCAGCTCTCTACCCGGGACTCAAGAGACCCAGTACTTC. It encodes CASSSLPGTQETQYF.

V gene TRBV5-4 combines with J gene TRBJ2-5; D unresolved. Germline assignment: CDR1 SGHNT and CDR2 YYREEE (reference sequence). The CDR3 totals 14 residues. Trimming left V 3 bases short and J 0 bases short, with 9 bases between. The chain's CDR3 is CASSSPNYQETQYF. CDR3 nucleotide sequence: TGTGCCAGCAGCTCACCAAACTACCAAGAGACCCAGTACTTC.

V gene TRBV19 combines with J gene TRBJ2-7; 11 nucleotides align to TRBD2. With V trimmed by 7 bases and J by 4 bases, 9 bases remained unmatched. In germline, CDR1 is LNHDA, CDR2 SQIVND (reference sequence). The CDR3 consists of 15 residues. CDR3 coding DNA: TGTGCCAGTATGGGCACTAGCGGGGGCAGGTACGAGCAGTACTTC. This codes for CASMGTSGGRYEQYF.

This clone appeared once. The chain is built from TRBV7-9 and TRBJ1-2; no definite D call. V lost 5 bases, J lost 5 bases, and 6 bases lay in between. Germline V CDR1 and CDR2: SEHNR, FQNEAQ (reference sequence). This CDR3 region has 11 residues. The CDR3 nucleotides read TGTGCCAGCAGCCGAACTTATGGCTACACCTTC. It encodes CASSRTYGYTF.

This clone was seen only a few times. This chain links TRBV11-2 with TRBJ2-7; 8 bases match TRBD1. V shed 0 bases, J shed 2 bases, and the junction held 3 bases outside the gene matches. CDR3 length equals 15 residues. Germline V gene lookup returns CDR1 SGHAT and CDR2 FQNNGV. The CDR3: CASSLDDRGPYEQYF. The CDR3 nucleotides read TGTGCCAGCAGCTTAGATGACAGGGGTCCCTACGAGCAGTACTTC. Using reference TRBV11-2 and TRBJ2-7 for the parts outside the CDR3, the full variable domain is EAGVAQSPRYKIIEKRQSVAFWCNPISGHATLYWYQQILGQGPKLLIQFQNNGVVDDSQLPKDRFSAERLKGVDSTLKIQPAKLEDSAVYLCASSLDDRGPYEQYFGPGTRLTVT.

The chain joins TRBV7-6 to TRBJ2-5; no clear D gene. Trimming stripped 2 bases from V and 5 bases from J, with 9 bases between. The CDR3 sequence is 13 residues long. Germline loops: CDR1 SGHVS, CDR2 FNYEAQ. The DNA of the CDR3 is TGTGCCAGCAGCTTACGACTTTTTGAGACCCAGTACTTC. It is translated as CASSLRLFETQYF.

This chain links TRBV5-6 with TRBJ1-5; D is unresolved. In germline, CDR1 is SGHDT, CDR2 YYEEEE. V was clipped by 0 bases and J by 5 bases, with 9 bases between them. The CDR3 extends over 14 amino acids. DNA of the CDR3: TGTGCCAGCAGCTTGGGTCGGTTTGATCAGCCCCAGCATTTT. It is translated as CASSLGRFDQPQHF.

Of note for this clone: The same CDR3 can be traced to other DNA sequences in this sample. The rearrangement uses TRBV13 and TRBJ2-5; D may be TRBD1 (6 bases). The V gene's germline CDR1 is PRHDT and CDR2 FYEKMQ (reference sequence). The CDR3 runs to 15 residues. V dropped 7 bases and J dropped 5 bases, with 20 bases sitting between them. The CDR3 coding sequence is TGTGCCAGCACCCTGAGGGGGAGTACTTGGGAGACCCAGTACTTC. It encodes CASTLRGSTWETQYF.

This rearrangement joins TRBV6-5 to TRBJ1-4; 8 bases fit TRBD1. Per the germline V gene, CDR1 is MNHEY and CDR2 is SVGAGI. J lost 8 bases, V lost 8 bases, and 4 bases had no gene match. The CDR3 is 12 amino acids. This chain's CDR3 is CASSGGGEKLFF. In nucleotides, the CDR3 is TGTGCCAGCTCAGGGGGCGGCGAAAAACTGTTTTTT.

The chain uses TRBV7-9 and TRBJ1-1; the D gene is possibly TRBD1 (6 bases). Trimming took off 2 bases at V and 0 bases at J, with 7 bases between the two ends. The CDR3 is 14 amino acids. Germline CDR1 is SEHNR and CDR2 is FQNEAQ (reference sequence). The CDR3 DNA sequence: TGTGCCAGCAGCTTAAGGGGGATGAACACTGAAGCTTTCTTT. Amino acids: CASSLRGMNTEAFF.

The chain couples TRBV5-1 to TRBJ1-1, with D possibly matching TRBD1 (5 bases). V was cut by 3 bases and J by 4 bases, with 13 bases left in between. This CDR3 is built from 14 residues. The germline gives CDR1 SGHRS, CDR2 YFSETQ. CDR3 nucleotide sequence: TGCGCCAGCAGCTCGTTGCCCGGGGGCACTGAAGCTTTCTTT. Translating gives CASSSLPGGTEAFF.

V is TRBV7-3 and J is TRBJ2-7; TRBD1 matches 9 bases. Germline CDR1 reads SGHTA; CDR2 reads FQGTGA. This CDR3 has 14 residues. Germline trimming cut 4 bases from V and 3 bases from J; bases unmatched to any gene: 4. CDR3 bases: TGTGCCAGCAGCTACCCGGGACAGGGCTACGAGCAGTACTTC. Translated, it gives CASSYPGQGYEQYF.

The chain couples TRBV14 to TRBJ2-2, with D perhaps TRBD2 (7 bases). Germline loops: CDR1 SGHDN, CDR2 FVKESK. The CDR3 is 17 amino acids. Trimming shortened V by 0 bases and J by 0 bases, and 11 bases separated the two germline ends. This CDR3 is CASSQEGGGANTGELFF. The CDR3 bases are TGTGCCAGCAGCCAAGAAGGCGGGGGCGCGAACACCGGGGAGCTGTTTTTT.

The V and J genes are TRBV11-2 and TRBJ1-6, with 9 bases lining up with TRBD1. Germline V gene sequence: CDR1 SGHAT, CDR2 FQNNGV. Trimming took 2 bases from V and 9 from J; bases not matched to a gene: 2. This CDR3 has 14 residues. The CDR3 DNA sequence: TGTGCCAGCAGCTTAACAGGGGGCTCTTCACCCCTCCACTTT. Translation: CASSLTGGSSPLHF. Full variable domain (missing parts from reference TRBV11-2 and TRBJ1-6): EAGVAQSPRYKIIEKRQSVAFWCNPISGHATLYWYQQILGQGPKLLIQFQNNGVVDDSQLPKDRFSAERLKGVDSTLKIQPAKLEDSAVYLCASSLTGGSSPLHFGNGTRLTVT.

The chain combines TRBV7-8 with TRBJ2-7, with 7 positions matching TRBD2. The CDR3 loop spans 17 amino acids. V trimming: 5 bases; J trimming: 0 bases; junction bases outside the gene matches: 13. Germline V gene data show CDR1 as SGHVS and CDR2 as FQNEAQ. The CDR3 nucleotides are TGTGCCAGCAGCCGAACCCGGCGAGCGGGGAGCTCCTACGAGCAGTACTTC. Amino acid sequence: CASSRTRRAGSSYEQYF.

This clone was seen a few times. The CDR3 DNA sequence: TGTGCCAGCAGGACACGACAGGGTTTCTATGGCTACACCTTC. Protein sequence: CASRTRQGFYGYTF. The chain joins TRBV27 to TRBJ1-2; TRBD1 matches at 7 bases. This CDR3 spans 14 amino acids. Per germline, CDR1 MNHEY and CDR2 SMNVEV (reference sequence). V was clipped by 6 bases and J by 4 bases; unmatched bases: 8.

This sequence joins TRBV14 and TRBJ2-7; 10 bases are a match to TRBD1. There are 14 residues in the CDR3. In germline, CDR1 is SGHDN, CDR2 FVKESK. V trimming: 4 bases; J trimming: 4 bases; junction bases outside the gene matches: 4. The DNA for the CDR3 is TGTGCCAGCAGCCGGACAGGGGGACCTTACGAGCAGTACTTC. Amino acids: CASSRTGGPYEQYF.

Written as DNA, the CDR3 is TGTGCCAGCAGCCCTTGGGAGGGTGAATTCTACGAGCAGTACTTC. It translates to CASSPWEGEFYEQYF. The chain couples TRBV5-6 to TRBJ2-7; TRBD2 matches at 7 bases. CDR1 SGHDT and CDR2 YYEEEE come from the germline V gene. The CDR3 is made up of 15 amino acids. The junction had 10 bases not matched to a gene; V was cut back by 4 bases and J by 3 bases. The full variable domain, with the rest looked up from reference TRBV5-6 and TRBJ2-7, is DAGVTQSPTHLIKTRGQQVTLRCSPKSGHDTVSWYQQALGQGPQFIFQYYEEEERQRGNFPDRFSGHQFPNYSSELNVNALLLGDSALYLCASSPWEGEFYEQYFGPGTRLTVT.

The V gene is TRBV4-1, the J gene TRBJ1-2; a weak D match, TRBD1 (5 bases). Germline values: CDR1 MGHRA, CDR2 YSYEKL. V was cut by 6 bases and J by 3 bases, with 11 bases left in between. The CDR3 consists of 13 residues. CDR3 sequence reads: CASRKRGDYGYTF. The CDR3 region has the DNA TGCGCCAGCAGAAAACGGGGGGACTATGGCTACACCTTC.

The V and J genes are TRBV10-1 and TRBJ2-7; 8 nucleotides match TRBD2. CDR1 and CDR2 (germline): WNHNN, SYGVQD (reference sequence). J was trimmed by 3 bases and V by 3 bases; bases with no gene match: 4. The CDR3 is 14 amino acids. DNA for the CDR3: TGCGCCAGCAGTGAATCCCTAGCGGGCTACGAGCAGTACTTC. This gives the protein CASSESLAGYEQYF.

The genes are TRBV4-2 and TRBJ2-7, with TRBD1 identical over 7 bases. The CDR3 has 14 amino acids. CDR1 is LGHNA and CDR2 is YNFKEQ in the germline V gene. V was pared by 3 bases and J by 3 bases, with 5 bases of the junction left unmatched. Here the CDR3 reads CASSQGTADYEQYF. Here the CDR3 DNA reads TGTGCCAGCAGCCAGGGGACAGCGGACTACGAGCAGTACTTC.

This clone has only a few counts. The J gene is TRBJ1-2, the V gene TRBV30; D is undetermined. The CDR3 is 12 amino acids. V shed 4 bases and J shed 4 bases, with 10 bases lying between them. Germline CDR1 and CDR2: GTSNPN and SVGIG (reference sequence). DNA for the CDR3: TGTGCCTGGACCCTAGGTCGCTATGGCTACACCTTC. Protein: CAWTLGRYGYTF.

This clone has only one observation. The CDR3 loop reads CASKTGTVTYEQYF. The CDR3 DNA sequence: TGTGCCAGCAAAACTGGGACAGTGACCTACGAGCAGTACTTC. This chain links TRBV27 with TRBJ2-7; TRBD1 aligns across 7 bases. The germline V gene encodes CDR1 MNHEY and CDR2 SMNVEV (reference sequence). V was clipped by 7 bases and J by 2 bases; unmatched bases: 8. The CDR3 runs 14 residues.

The chain is built from TRBV7-8 and TRBJ2-1; perhaps TRBD1 as D (5 bases). V was trimmed by 5 bases and J by 12 bases, leaving 14 bases between them. CDR1 is SGHVS, CDR2 FQNEAQ, per germline. CDR3 length: 12 amino acids. CDR3 coding DNA: TGTGCCAGCAGCCCATCCAGGGTTTCGCAGTTCTTC. It codes for CASSPSRVSQFF.

This clone ranks as medium-sized. The germline gene is not matched at one end of the junction; a read error may be the cause. The J gene is TRBJ2-5, the V gene TRBV11-3; 12 nucleotides match TRBD2. The CDR3 loop spans 17 amino acids. Germline V gene lookup returns CDR1 SGHNT and CDR2 YENEEA. The chain's CDR3 is CASSLDSSGGAWETQYF. CDR3 DNA sequence: TGTGCCAGCAGCCTAGACTCTAGCGGGGGGGCGTGGGAGACCCAGTACTTC.